This T cell receptor (beta chain) derives from a study of cytomegalovirus exposure and HLA in healthy donors. The PCR had 60 Vbeta and 13 Jbeta primers. Libraries were prepared by immunoSEQ multiplex PCR; TCRdb keeps only in-frame clonotypes and omits some of them. The repertoire has about 43,000 clones, roughly 77% of them found once; the top ten carry more than 1.3%. This clone showed up just a few times. Antigen: not known. Though nominally healthy at sampling, donors likely had unrecorded immune exposures. Trimming cost V 0 bases and J 4 bases, with 10 bases left between them. CDR1 is LGHNA and CDR2 is YNFKEQ in the germline V gene. CDR3 length equals 14 residues. Study observations and caveats: With DRB1 most and HLA-C fewest, TCR association rates differed between HLA loci in a later analysis. A missense variant in DCLRE1C was later tied to TCR beta V- and J-gene trimming. Per a later analysis, HLA-associated TCR beta chains showed more clonal expansion than other, equally common TCR beta chains.

The sample consisted of PBMCs. The TCR comes from a man younger than 40 in good health and CMV-seronegative. The chain has TRBV4-2 and TRBJ2-7, with D perhaps matching TRBD1 (6 bases). The CDR3 loop reads CASSQDPQGYEQYF. The DNA for the CDR3 is TGTGCCAGCAGCCAAGACCCGCAGGGGTACGAGCAGTACTTC.